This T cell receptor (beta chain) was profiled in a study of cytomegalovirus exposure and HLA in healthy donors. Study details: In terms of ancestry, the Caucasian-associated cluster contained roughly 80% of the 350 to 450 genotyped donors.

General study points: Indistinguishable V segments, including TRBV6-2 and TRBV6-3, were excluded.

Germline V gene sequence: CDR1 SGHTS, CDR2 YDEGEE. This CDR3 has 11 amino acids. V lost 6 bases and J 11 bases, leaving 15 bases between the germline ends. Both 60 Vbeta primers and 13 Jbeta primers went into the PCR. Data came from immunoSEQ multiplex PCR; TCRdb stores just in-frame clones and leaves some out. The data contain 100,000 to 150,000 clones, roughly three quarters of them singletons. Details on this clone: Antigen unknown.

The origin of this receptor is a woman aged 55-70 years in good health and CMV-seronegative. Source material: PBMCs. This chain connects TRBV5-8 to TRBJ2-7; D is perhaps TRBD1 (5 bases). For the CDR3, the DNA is TGTGCCAGCATCCTAGGGGATGTGGAGTACTTC. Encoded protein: CASILGDVEYF.